The next 30 T cell receptor beta chains were all read from a single sample in a study of shared clonotypes between healthy human individuals. This table comes from immunoSEQ multiplex PCR, and its TCRdb copy is limited to in-frame clones, with some not included. This repertoire shows about 1,500,000 clones, roughly 97% found once; its top ten account for over 1%. The sequenced material came from naive CD4+ T cells sorted from blood. Subset denoted: CD45RA+ positively selected. These receptors all come from a man aged 25 to 40 in good health.

The CDR3 nucleotides read TGTGCCAGCACCCGGACCAGGTCCTACGAGCAGTACTTC. It yields the protein CASTRTRSYEQYF. This chain joins TRBV7-2 and TRBJ2-7; D not certain. Trimming cost V 7 bases and J 1 base, with 11 bases left between them. Looked up from germline, CDR1 is SGHTA and CDR2 is FQGNSA. The CDR3 has 13 residues.

This clone has a single count. The J gene is TRBJ2-7, the V gene TRBV6-5; D unclear. The ends were cut back, 5 bases at V and 3 bases at J, with 14 bases in the middle. The germline CDR1 and CDR2 sequences are MNHEY and SVGAGI. This CDR3 is 14 amino acids long. CDR3 residues: CASSESERYYEQYF. The CDR3 coding sequence is TGTGCCAGCAGTGAAAGCGAGCGATACTACGAGCAGTACTTC.

The gene calls are TRBV7-9 and TRBJ1-2; unclear D gene. The CDR3 spans 13 residues. Germline CDR1 is SEHNR and CDR2 is FQNEAQ (reference sequence). V lost 1 base to trimming and J lost 2 bases, with 5 bases between them. The chain's CDR3 is CASSLDSNYGYTF. In DNA, the CDR3 is TGTGCCAGCAGCTTAGACTCGAACTATGGCTACACCTTC. Combining the CDR3 with reference TRBV7-9 and TRBJ1-2 gives the whole variable domain DTGVSQNPRHKITKRGQNVTFRCDPISEHNRLYWYRQTLGQGPEFLTYFQNEAQLEKSRLLSDRFSAERPKGSFSTLEIQRTEQGDSAMYLCASSLDSNYGYTFGSGTRLTVV.

The chain couples TRBV27 to TRBJ1-4; D unclear. CDR3 length: 12 amino acids. Germline lookup yields CDR1 MNHEY and CDR2 SMNVEV (reference sequence). The V end lost 2 bases, the J end lost 4 bases, and 2 bases lay between the germline ends. The DNA for the CDR3 is TGTGCCAGCAGTTTACGTAATGAAAAACTGTTTTTT. Amino acids: CASSLRNEKLFF.

V is TRBV30 and J is TRBJ2-2; D not resolved. Germline values: CDR1 GTSNPN, CDR2 SVGIG (reference sequence). V lost 2 bases, J lost 1 base, and 14 bases lay in between. The CDR3 runs to 16 residues. The CDR3 loop reads CAWSPTGYRNTGELFF. CDR3 DNA: TGTGCCTGGAGTCCTACGGGTTACAGGAACACCGGGGAGCTGTTTTTT.

This chain uses TRBV6-5 with TRBJ1-1; D unresolved. With 5 bases removed from V and 1 base from J, the gap between germline ends came to 8 bases. CDR3 length: 13 amino acids. Germline V CDR1 and CDR2: MNHEY, SVGAGI. The CDR3 sequence is CASSPRANTEAFF. The DNA for the CDR3 is TGTGCCAGCAGTCCGAGGGCGAACACTGAAGCTTTCTTT.

The chain carries TRBV4-1 and TRBJ1-3; TRBD1 matches at 7 bases. CDR1 MGHRA and CDR2 YSYEKL come from the germline V gene. The ends lost 7 bases at V and 4 bases at J; junction bases unmatched: 13. The CDR3 is 16 residues long. This CDR3 reads CASKGDPYRGGNTIYF. CDR3 nucleotide sequence: TGCGCCAGCAAGGGTGATCCGTACAGGGGAGGAAACACCATATATTTT.

The chain links TRBV2 to TRBJ2-1; 7 positions match TRBD1. Germline loops: CDR1 SNHLY, CDR2 FYNNEI. The V and J ends lost 8 bases and 1 base, in that order; junction bases with no gene match: 11. The CDR3 totals 16 residues. DNA for the CDR3: TGTGCCAGCGCAGACAGGGAGTTAATATCCTACAATGAGCAGTTCTTC. Amino acid sequence: CASADRELISYNEQFF.

The chain has TRBV5-5 and TRBJ1-2; D not certain. The CDR3 is 14 residues long. The germline V gene has CDR1 SGHKS and CDR2 YYEKEE (reference sequence). V dropped 0 bases and J dropped 6 bases, with 12 bases sitting between them. CDR3: CASSLVTFFDGYTF. The CDR3 DNA reads TGTGCCAGCAGCTTGGTCACCTTCTTTGATGGCTACACCTTC.

V usage is TRBV7-2 and J usage is TRBJ2-1, with TRBD2 matching 9 bases. The germline CDR1 and CDR2 sequences are SGHTA and FQGNSA. This CDR3 is 15 amino acids long. Losses at the gene ends were 5 bases for V and 2 bases for J; bases not matched to a gene: 4. The CDR3 region is CASSHSSGTYNEQFF. CDR3 nucleotide sequence: TGTGCCAGCAGCCACTCTAGCGGGACCTACAATGAGCAGTTCTTC.

This chain uses TRBV7-3 with TRBJ2-3; the D gene is possibly TRBD2 (6 bases). The CDR3 has 14 amino acids. Germline lookup yields CDR1 SGHTA and CDR2 FQGTGA. Trimming pared 6 bases from V and 4 bases from J, leaving 14 bases between. The chain's CDR3 is CASRRGASADTQYF. The CDR3 bases are TGTGCCAGCAGGCGGGGAGCGTCGGCAGATACGCAGTATTTT.

The DNA of the CDR3 is TGTGCCAGCCTTACCTCACCAGCAGGGCTCGGAGGAAACACCATATATTTT. Protein product: CASLTSPAGLGGNTIYF. The chain couples TRBV7-6 to TRBJ1-3; a weak D match, TRBD1 (5 bases). Germline CDR1 SGHVS, CDR2 FNYEAQ. The CDR3 has 17 amino acids. V was clipped by 8 bases and J by 4 bases, with 24 bases between them.

V is TRBV28 and J is TRBJ2-1; TRBD2 aligns across 7 bases. V lost 6 bases, J lost 7 bases, and 9 bases stayed unmatched. Germline assignment: CDR1 MDHEN and CDR2 SYDVKM. This CDR3 is 14 amino acids long. The chain's CDR3 is CASSQGTTLNEQFF. CDR3 coding DNA: TGTGCCAGCAGCCAAGGGACTACGCTAAATGAGCAGTTCTTC.

The chain joins TRBV28 to TRBJ2-7, with 13 nucleotides matching TRBD2. This CDR3 region has 14 residues. Germline CDR1 is MDHEN and CDR2 is SYDVKM. The V segment lost 6 bases and the J segment 6 bases; nucleotides outside the gene matches: 5. CDR3 sequence reads: CASSRTSGRGEQYF. DNA for the CDR3: TGTGCCAGCAGCCGGACTAGCGGGAGAGGCGAGCAGTACTTC.

The gene calls are TRBV7-6 and TRBJ2-7; 10 nucleotides match TRBD1. V gave up 6 bases and J gave up 5 bases; unmatched junction bases: 10. The CDR3 is 15 residues long. The germline V gene encodes CDR1 SGHVS and CDR2 FNYEAQ. The DNA for the CDR3 is TGTGCCAGCAGGGGACAGGGGATTTATTCTGACGAGCAGTACTTC. It encodes CASRGQGIYSDEQYF.

This clone occurred once. This chain uses TRBV7-2 with TRBJ2-7, with 7 bases aligning to TRBD2. From germline, CDR1 is SGHTA and CDR2 FQGNSA. The CDR3 has 13 amino acids. The trim removed 11 bases at V and 0 bases at J, leaving 7 bases unmatched. The CDR3 nucleotides read TGTGCCCGAGGCGGGAGTGGCTCCTACGAGCAGTACTTC. As protein: CARGGSGSYEQYF.

The J gene is TRBJ1-2, the V gene TRBV29-1, with no clear D. Germline CDR1 SQVTM, CDR2 ANQGSEA. Trimming cost V 3 bases and J 7 bases, with 15 bases left between them. This CDR3 has 13 amino acids. CDR3 bases: TGCAGCGTTGAGCCCCCTGGGCTCTCTGGCTACACCTTC. This gives the protein CSVEPPGLSGYTF. Using reference TRBV29-1 and TRBJ1-2 for the parts outside the CDR3, the full variable domain is SAVISQKPSRDICQRGTSLTIQCQVDSQVTMMFWYRQQPGQSLTLIATANQGSEATYESGFVIDKFPISRPNLTFSTLTVSNMSPEDSSIYLCSVEPPGLSGYTFGSGTRLTVV.

The V call is TRBV10-2, the J call TRBJ2-7; the D is unclear. The CDR3 has 13 residues. The V gene's germline CDR1 is WSHSY and CDR2 SAAADI. V was clipped by 3 bases and J by 0 bases, with 6 bases between them. Written as DNA, the CDR3 is TGCGCCAGCAGTGATATTTTCTCCTACGAGCAGTACTTC. This codes for CASSDIFSYEQYF.

The genes are TRBV28 and TRBJ2-7; 8 bases are shared with TRBD2. The germline gives CDR1 MDHEN, CDR2 SYDVKM. The CDR3 runs 14 residues. V was pared by 6 bases and J by 4 bases, with 8 bases of the junction left unmatched. For the CDR3, the DNA is TGTGCCAGCAGGCCAGCGGGAGAGGCTTACGAGCAGTACTTC. This gives the protein CASRPAGEAYEQYF.

V and J are TRBV18 and TRBJ2-5, with no clear D. V was pared by 6 bases and J by 4 bases, with 15 bases between. The CDR3 spans 14 residues. Germline values: CDR1 KGHSH, CDR2 LQKENI. The CDR3 protein is CASSLSGSGETQYF. CDR3 nucleotide sequence: TGTGCCAGCTCTCTCTCTGGCTCGGGAGAGACCCAGTACTTC.

A note on this clone: The same CDR3 arises from other DNA sequences in this sample as well. The chain couples TRBV2 to TRBJ2-2, with no clear D. The V and J ends lost 6 bases and 3 bases respectively, with 5 bases between them. The germline V gene encodes CDR1 SNHLY and CDR2 FYNNEI. The CDR3 contains 12 residues. The CDR3 nucleotides read TGTGCCAGCAGCCGGGACACCGGGGAGCTGTTTTTT. Amino acid sequence: CASSRDTGELFF.

The CDR3, as DNA: TGTGCCAGCAGTGAAGCGCAGGGTCGGGAAAAACTGTTTTTT. As protein: CASSEAQGREKLFF. The rearrangement uses TRBV6-1 and TRBJ1-4; tentatively, D is TRBD1 (5 bases). The CDR3 has 14 residues. CDR1 and CDR2 (germline): MNHNS, SASEGT. V was pared by 0 bases and J by 8 bases, with 10 bases between.

Here the CDR3 reads CASSLGLTGDWMNTEAFF. Here the CDR3 DNA reads TGCGCCAGCAGCTTGGGACTCACGGGGGACTGGATGAACACTGAAGCTTTCTTT. This chain connects TRBV5-1 to TRBJ1-1; weak D call: TRBD1 (5 bases). The V end was cut by 0 bases, the J end by 0 bases, with 18 bases between. Germline CDR1 and CDR2: SGHRS and YFSETQ. CDR3 length equals 18 residues.

J is TRBJ2-3 and V is TRBV9; 9 bases line up with TRBD2. The CDR3 contains 16 residues. CDR1 is SGDLS, CDR2 YYNGEE, per germline. V lost 4 bases, J lost 4 bases, and 10 bases stayed unmatched. DNA for the CDR3: TGTGCCAGCAGCCCTCGGGTAGCGGGAGACTCAGATACGCAGTATTTT. Translating it yields CASSPRVAGDSDTQYF.

The chain has TRBV9 and TRBJ2-7; perhaps TRBD2 as D (5 bases). This CDR3 is 14 amino acids long. Germline CDR1 SGDLS, CDR2 YYNGEE. V was pared by 4 bases and J by 2 bases, with 13 bases between. The CDR3 here is CASSPLTNPYEQYF. CDR3 DNA: TGTGCCAGCAGCCCCTTGACTAATCCCTACGAGCAGTACTTC.

The chain recombines TRBV19 with TRBJ1-1; possibly TRBD1 for D (5 bases). There are 13 residues in the CDR3. V was pared by 1 base and J by 7 bases, with 10 bases between. In germline, CDR1 is LNHDA, CDR2 SQIVND (reference sequence). The CDR3 sequence: CASSIGTGGEAFF. The DNA of the CDR3 is TGTGCCAGTAGTATAGGAACAGGCGGTGAAGCTTTCTTT.

This sequence joins TRBV28 and TRBJ1-2, with D uncertain. The CDR3 has 15 amino acids. Trimming took 5 bases from V and 5 from J, leaving 18 bases between them. Germline V gene sequence: CDR1 MDHEN, CDR2 SYDVKM. The DNA of the CDR3 is TGTGCCAGCAGTCCCCTAAAAAGGTGGTCTTATGGCTACACCTTC. Translating gives CASSPLKRWSYGYTF.

The chain couples TRBV6-4 to TRBJ2-7, with 12 bases identical to TRBD2. Germline-derived CDR1 and CDR2 are MRHNA and SNTAGT. This CDR3 is built from 16 residues. After removal of 3 bases from V and 7 bases from J, the junction contained 10 bases not matched to a gene. In nucleotides, the CDR3 is TGTGCCAGCAGTGAACCTCTAGCGGGAGGGCCTGGAGAGCAGTACTTC. Its translation is CASSEPLAGGPGEQYF.

V usage is TRBV7-3 and J usage is TRBJ2-3; 7 positions agree with TRBD1. This CDR3 spans 15 amino acids. Germline CDR1 reads SGHTA; CDR2 reads FQGTGA. J gave up 3 bases and V 5 bases, and 8 bases lay outside the gene matches. Here the CDR3 DNA reads TGTGCCAGCAGCGGCCGACAGGGAGAGACAGATACGCAGTATTTT. Its protein is CASSGRQGETDTQYF.

The rearrangement joins TRBV11-3 to TRBJ2-1, with 13 positions matching TRBD2. V shed 5 bases and J 5 bases; nucleotides not matched to a gene: 6. The V gene's germline CDR1 is SGHNT and CDR2 YENEEA. The CDR3 runs to 16 residues. CDR3 sequence: CASSGGTSGKHNEQFF. CDR3 nucleotide sequence: TGTGCCAGCAGCGGGGGGACTAGCGGGAAACACAATGAGCAGTTCTTC.